Following are 26 T cell receptor beta chains from one sample sequenced in a study of shared clonotypes between healthy human individuals. Naive CD8 cells were CD45RO-negative, positively selected for CCR7, excluding terminally differentiated effector memory CD45RA+ cells. Data came from immunoSEQ multiplex PCR; TCRdb stores just in-frame clones and leaves some out. This table holds some 740,000 clones, more than 85% found once. The sample taken for sequencing was naive CD8+ T cells sorted from blood. The receptors shown here come from a man aged 30-40 years in good health.

A single count supports this clone. V and J are TRBV27 and TRBJ2-2; D perhaps matches TRBD2 (5 bases). There are 16 residues in the CDR3. The germline V and J ends were trimmed by 3 bases and 7 bases, with 18 bases remaining between them. The V gene's germline CDR1 is MNHEY and CDR2 SMNVEV (reference sequence). This CDR3 is CASSFGEYRDIGELFF. In DNA, the CDR3 is TGTGCCAGCAGTTTTGGAGAATATCGGGATATCGGGGAGCTGTTTTTT.

In its sample, this clone was seen once. V is TRBV5-6 and J is TRBJ2-7, with a tentative D call TRBD2 (5 bases). The CDR3 extends over 16 amino acids. Deletions cut 1 base from V and 3 bases from J, with 17 bases between. Looked up from germline, CDR1 is SGHDT and CDR2 is YYEEEE. In nucleotides, the CDR3 is TGTGCCAGCAGCTTGTATGGACTTACTTCCTTCTACGAGCAGTACTTC. This codes for CASSLYGLTSFYEQYF.

The V and J genes are TRBV7-9 and TRBJ2-2; D is undetermined. There are 14 residues in the CDR3. Germline CDR1 is SEHNR and CDR2 is FQNEAQ (reference sequence). V shed 4 bases and J shed 3 bases, with 9 bases lying between them. The CDR3 DNA is TGTGCCAGCAGCTCCTGGGCCTACACCGGGGAGCTGTTTTTT. Its translation is CASSSWAYTGELFF.

The rearrangement joins TRBV28 to TRBJ2-3; the D call may be TRBD1 or TRBD2 (6 bases each). V was shortened by 4 bases and J by 6 bases, with 20 bases between the two germline ends. The CDR3 contains 16 residues. Germline values: CDR1 MDHEN, CDR2 SYDVKM. The DNA for the CDR3 is TGTGCCAGCAGTTCTCCCCCCTCGGGGGCGAAGGATACGCAGTATTTT. Translated, it gives CASSSPPSGAKDTQYF.

With regard to this clone: This sample includes further DNA sequences coding for the same CDR3. The DNA for the CDR3 is TGTGCCACCAGCAGAGACCGAAGCTACGAGCAGTACTTC. Encoded protein: CATSRDRSYEQYF. The chain joins TRBV15 to TRBJ2-7; D is undetermined. The CDR3 consists of 13 residues. The germline V and J ends were trimmed by 0 bases and 3 bases, with 6 bases remaining between them. Germline loops: CDR1 LNHNV, CDR2 YYDKDF (reference sequence).

In this sample, this clone turned up once. This chain joins TRBV28 and TRBJ1-5, with 8 nucleotides matching TRBD1. V gave up 3 bases and J gave up 3 bases; unmatched junction bases: 7. Germline CDR1 is MDHEN and CDR2 is SYDVKM. This CDR3 contains 16 residues. For the CDR3, the DNA is TGTGCCAGCAGTTTGGGGTCGACAGGGGACAATCAGCCCCAGCATTTT. Its protein is CASSLGSTGDNQPQHF.

The chain carries TRBV28 and TRBJ2-1; TRBD1 agrees at 10 bases. J lost 8 bases, V lost 5 bases, and 9 bases had no gene match. The CDR3 sequence is 15 residues long. Germline V gene lookup returns CDR1 MDHEN and CDR2 SYDVKM. CDR3: CASSGPGQGNYEQFF. CDR3 nucleotide sequence: TGTGCCAGCAGTGGGCCGGGACAGGGGAATTATGAGCAGTTCTTC.

This chain links TRBV5-4 with TRBJ2-3; the D gene could be TRBD1 or TRBD2 (5 bases each). CDR3 size: 14 residues. Germline CDR1 is SGHNT and CDR2 is YYREEE (reference sequence). V was trimmed by 3 bases and J by 2 bases, leaving 10 bases between them. The CDR3 sequence: CASSSLGATDTQYF. CDR3 nucleotide sequence: TGTGCCAGCAGCTCGCTCGGGGCCACAGATACGCAGTATTTT.

In DNA, the CDR3 is TGTGCCAGCAGCTTACTCGGCGGAGTGAGACAAGAGACCCAGTACTTC. Translation: CASSLLGGVRQETQYF. The chain has TRBV7-9 and TRBJ2-5; the D is unclear. CDR1 and CDR2 from the germline V gene are SEHNR and FQNEAQ (reference sequence). The CDR3 length is 16 residues. V was cut by 2 bases and J by 2 bases, with 15 bases left in between.

The genes are TRBV28 and TRBJ1-5; a possible D gene is TRBD1 (6 bases). The germline CDR1 and CDR2 sequences are MDHEN and SYDVKM. Trimming took 6 bases from V and 7 from J, leaving 19 bases between them. CDR3 length: 15 residues. CDR3 sequence reads: CASSPAGAGDQPQHF. CDR3 DNA: TGTGCCAGCAGCCCGGCGGGGGCAGGGGACCAGCCCCAGCATTTT.

This clone has a single count. V usage is TRBV7-9 and J usage is TRBJ1-4, with 7 bases that match TRBD1. Germline V gives CDR1 SEHNR, CDR2 FQNEAQ (reference sequence). V gave up 5 bases and J gave up 0 bases; unmatched junction bases: 9. The CDR3 runs to 17 residues. Here the CDR3 DNA reads TGTGCCAGCAGCCCACAGGGGAAGACGACAACTAATGAAAAACTGTTTTTT. Its protein product is CASSPQGKTTTNEKLFF.

The chain is built from TRBV28 and TRBJ2-2; 8 bases are a match to TRBD2. Germline CDR1 and CDR2: MDHEN and SYDVKM. The CDR3 has 17 residues. V dropped 6 bases and J dropped 1; count of bases not matched to a gene: 10. CDR3 loop: CASSLPLLAGNTGELFF. Written as DNA, the CDR3 is TGTGCCAGCAGCCTCCCCCTCCTAGCGGGGAACACCGGGGAGCTGTTTTTT.

The chain is built from TRBV15 and TRBJ2-7; TRBD1 agrees at 7 bases. V trimming: 5 bases; J trimming: 5 bases; junction bases outside the gene matches: 15. Germline V gives CDR1 LNHNV, CDR2 YYDKDF (reference sequence). The CDR3 has 16 amino acids. CDR3 sequence: CATSHLPQTGSDEQYF. The CDR3, as DNA: TGTGCCACCAGCCACCTTCCCCAGACAGGGTCCGACGAGCAGTACTTC.

Notes on this clone: The sample contains more than one DNA sequence encoding this CDR3. J is TRBJ2-1 and V is TRBV9, with D uncertain. The CDR3 consists of 11 residues. The ends were cut back, 2 bases at V and 9 bases at J, with 6 bases in the middle. Germline V gives CDR1 SGDLS, CDR2 YYNGEE. The CDR3 nucleotides read TGTGCCAGCAGCGTTGGCCTTGAGCAGTTCTTC. It translates to CASSVGLEQFF.

The V and J genes are TRBV19 and TRBJ1-5; no firm D call. This CDR3 contains 18 residues. CDR1 and CDR2 (germline): LNHDA, SQIVND (reference sequence). V lost 2 bases and J 3 bases, leaving 20 bases between the germline ends. CDR3 sequence: CASSIMTRRQGFNQPQHF. In nucleotides, the CDR3 is TGTGCCAGTAGTATAATGACCCGGAGACAAGGCTTCAATCAGCCCCAGCATTTT. Full variable domain (rest looked up from reference TRBV19 and TRBJ1-5): DGGITQSPKYLFRKEGQNVTLSCEQNLNHDAMYWYRQDPGQGLRLIYYSQIVNDFQKGDIAEGYSVSREKKESFPLTVTSAQKNPTAFYLCASSIMTRRQGFNQPQHFGDGTRLSIL.

This rearrangement joins TRBV7-6 to TRBJ2-1; 11 bases line up with TRBD2. Trimming cost V 1 base and J 8 bases; bases outside gene matches: 4. This CDR3 has 15 amino acids. From germline, CDR1 is SGHVS and CDR2 FNYEAQ. CDR3 coding DNA: TGTGCCAGCAGCTTAGGTAGCGGGAGGGCCTATGAGCAGTTCTTC. Translating it yields CASSLGSGRAYEQFF.

The chain is built from TRBV7-2 and TRBJ2-1, with 7 bases lining up with TRBD2. The germline V gene has CDR1 SGHTA and CDR2 FQGNSA. The CDR3 is made up of 16 amino acids. The V gene end was trimmed by 0 bases and the J gene end by 4 bases; junction bases not matched to a gene: 6. DNA of the CDR3: TGTGCCAGCAGCTTAGCCGGGCGGGAGCCTTACAATGAGCAGTTCTTC. As protein: CASSLAGREPYNEQFF. Based on the CDR3 plus reference TRBV7-2 and TRBJ2-1, the full variable domain is GAGVSQSPSNKVTEKGKDVELRCDPISGHTALYWYRQSLGQGLEFLIYFQGNSAPDKSGLPSDRFSAERTGGSVSTLTIQRTQQEDSAVYLCASSLAGREPYNEQFFGPGTRLTVL.

The chain uses TRBV5-1 and TRBJ1-4; the match to TRBD1 covers 7 bases. The CDR3 is made up of 15 amino acids. CDR1 is SGHRS, CDR2 YFSETQ, per germline. Trimming took 0 bases from V and 8 from J; bases not matched to a gene: 7. The CDR3 spells CASSLEGAVYEKLFF. In DNA form, the CDR3 reads TGCGCCAGCAGCTTGGAGGGGGCGGTCTACGAAAAACTGTTTTTT.

The chain carries TRBV15 and TRBJ2-3; perhaps TRBD1 as D (6 bases). Trimming pared 5 bases from V and 2 bases from J, leaving 11 bases between. Germline CDR1 is LNHNV and CDR2 is YYDKDF (reference sequence). The CDR3 totals 14 residues. In DNA form, the CDR3 reads TGTGCCACCAGCGAAGGACAGAACACAGATACGCAGTATTTT. Amino acids: CATSEGQNTDTQYF.

This clone was detected a few times. The chain carries TRBV5-1 and TRBJ2-5, with 7 bases that match TRBD1. From germline, CDR1 is SGHRS and CDR2 YFSETQ. The CDR3 sequence is 14 residues long. Germline trimming cut 2 bases from V and 1 base from J; bases unmatched to any gene: 2. CDR3 residues: CASSLQGSQETQYF. CDR3 sequence (DNA): TGCGCCAGCAGCTTACAGGGGTCCCAAGAGACCCAGTACTTC.

This clone has only one observation. This chain joins TRBV10-3 and TRBJ2-5; D uncertain. The germline CDR1 and CDR2 sequences are ENHRY and SYGVKD. The CDR3 is 13 residues long. V lost 2 bases and J lost 2, with 6 bases in between. The CDR3 DNA sequence: TGTGCCATCAGTGAGATCTCTCAAGAGACCCAGTACTTC. Translation gives CAISEISQETQYF.

V gene TRBV9 combines with J gene TRBJ2-3, with 10 positions matching TRBD1. Trimming took 4 bases from V and 4 from J; bases not matched to a gene: 9. CDR1 is SGDLS and CDR2 is YYNGEE in the germline V gene. The CDR3 spans 16 residues. The CDR3 sequence is CASSPLRTGGSDTQYF. The CDR3 DNA sequence: TGTGCCAGCAGCCCCCTGCGGACAGGGGGTTCAGATACGCAGTATTTT.

The chain is built from TRBV10-3 and TRBJ2-1, with unresolved D. Germline values: CDR1 ENHRY, CDR2 SYGVKD. V lost 4 bases and J 8 bases, leaving 18 bases between the germline ends. CDR3 length: 15 amino acids. In nucleotides, the CDR3 is TGTGCCATCAGTGTCTCGACCGCTTCTTTGGATGAGCAGTTCTTC. Its protein product is CAISVSTASLDEQFF.

This clone has just a few counts. The chain couples TRBV29-1 to TRBJ2-7; TRBD1 is a possible D gene (5 bases). CDR1 is SQVTM and CDR2 is ANQGSEA in the germline V gene. Trimming pared 4 bases from V and 4 bases from J, leaving 11 bases between. CDR3 size: 12 residues. CDR3 region: CSVGGALYEQYF. For the CDR3, the DNA is TGCAGCGTTGGTGGGGCTTTGTACGAGCAGTACTTC.

This clone has a single count. V gene TRBV27 combines with J gene TRBJ2-7, with D perhaps matching TRBD1 (6 bases). CDR3 length: 14 amino acids. V was cut by 2 bases and J by 4 bases, with 12 bases left in between. The germline V gene has CDR1 MNHEY and CDR2 SMNVEV (reference sequence). For the CDR3, the DNA is TGTGCCAGCAGTTTAAAACAGGGAAGGTACGAGCAGTACTTC. It translates to CASSLKQGRYEQYF.

The J gene is TRBJ2-1, the V gene TRBV6-6; the match to TRBD2 covers 9 bases. The CDR3 covers 16 residues. V dropped 6 bases and J dropped 4; count of bases not matched to a gene: 10. Germline lookup yields CDR1 MNHNY and CDR2 SVGAGI (reference sequence). The CDR3 spells CASSSLAGEAYNEQFF. The DNA for the CDR3 is TGTGCCAGCAGCTCGTTAGCGGGAGAGGCTTACAATGAGCAGTTCTTC.